This T cell receptor (beta chain) is drawn from a study of OX40 agonist ivuxolimab in advanced cancers. Study at large: Earlier anti-PD-1, anti-PD-L1 or anti-CTLA-4 therapy was permitted; 35% to 50% had received some. Study-wide results and caveats: Among the lowest peripheral clonal expansion occurred in 0.1-3.0 mg/kg partial responders.

Germline lookup yields CDR1 LNHDA and CDR2 SQIVND (reference sequence). Trimming removed 6 bases at V and 2 bases at J, with 13 bases between. The CDR3 covers 14 residues. Notes on this clone: The antigen is not known.

The protocol was immunoSEQ multiplex PCR, while the TCRdb copy is restricted to in-frame clones and leaves out a portion. The data contain over 50,000 clones, roughly 83% of them singletons. The material sequenced was CD4+ or CD8+ T cells sorted from blood, taken in a trial of the OX40 agonist ivuxolimab. This receptor was identified in an adult with an advanced solid tumor such as melanoma, head and neck, liver or kidney cancer. The chain links TRBV19 to TRBJ1-2, with D tentatively TRBD1 (6 bases). CDR3 protein: CASSLSTGNYGYTF. The CDR3 DNA follows: TGTGCCAGTAGCCTATCGACAGGCAACTATGGCTACACCTTC.